This T cell receptor beta chain came from a study of OX40 agonist ivuxolimab in advanced cancers. Regarding the study in general: Ivuxolimab was a fully human IgG2 agonistic monoclonal antibody targeting the costimulatory receptor OX40 (CD134). Intravenous ivuxolimab was administered to patients every 2 weeks at six dose levels: 0.01, 0.1, 0.3, 1.5, 3 and 10 mg/kg. Among the approximately 54 dose-escalation patients, around 19 had hepatocellular carcinoma, 15 or so melanoma, 9 renal cell carcinoma and 9 head and neck cancer. The dose-escalation cohort was 82.7% male with a mean age of approximately 60 years, ranging from roughly 20 to 80. Patients were allowed to have had prior anti-PD-1, anti-PD-L1 or anti-CTLA-4 therapy, and approximately 40% of the dose-escalation patients had been treated with checkpoint inhibitors. Partial responses were achieved by three dose-escalation patients, of whom one had hepatocellular carcinoma and two had cutaneous melanoma. Peripheral TCRbeta sequencing was intended to test whether TCR sequence diversity was altered and clonal T-cell expansion was caused by ivuxolimab. The monotherapy dose-escalation portion (N of about 49 patients) of the phase I ivuxolimab trial is reported in the paper.

The CDR3 holds 15 amino acids from the cysteine to the phenylalanine. Only the CDR3 portion is preserved as DNA: 45 bases, with reading frame beginning at the first base. Based on the germline V gene, the CDR1 and CDR2 sequences are KGHSH and LQKENI. The junction shows trimming of 2 bases on V and 0 bases on J, plus 10 bases between the germline ends. As to this clone: The antigen this receptor binds is unknown. No much larger clonotype is one base removed from it; base qualities were not supplied.

Genomic DNA was isolated from the sorted cells so that the TCRbeta CDR3 region could be sequenced. The immunoSEQ Assay was used to sequence the TCRbeta CDR3 regions. TCRdb limited this immuneACCESS table to in-frame rearrangements with V and J called. A share of clones is missing; checked studies link under half to unresolved V genes, and the rest is unexplained. In all, the sample holds some 60,000 clones, and roughly 84% of those were seen once. The biggest ten clones account for around 30% of the sample. What the work shows at the level of the full study, not this receptor alone: Low levels of normalized T-cell clonal expansion were also seen in some patients who did not respond. Partial responders in the 0.1-3.0 mg/kg groups had among the lowest normalized peripheral clonal expansion, especially among CD8+ T cells. At doses of 0.1 to 3.0 mg/kg, clonal expansion of both CD4+ and CD8+ T cells in blood was seen between baseline and week 6. After ivuxolimab, more expanded clones were found on average in CD8+ T cells than in CD4+ T cells. Which antigens the clonally expanded peripheral T cells were specific for was not determined.

Patients with a history of autoimmune disease or receiving systemic immunosuppression were excluded from the trial. Peripheral blood for TCR sequencing was collected from all dose cohorts at baseline, on cycle 4 day 1, and on cycle 7 day 1. The samples were drawn from a first-in-human, open-label, multicenter phase I dose-escalation trial of ivuxolimab. Adults with locally advanced or metastatic head and neck squamous cell, hepatocellular, melanoma or renal cell carcinoma were enrolled in the trial. Before TCR sequencing, CD4+ and CD8+ T cells were separately sorted from peripheral blood. The V and J genes are TRBV18 and TRBJ1-2; the D gene is unclear. The sequence was obtained from an adult with an advanced solid tumor such as melanoma, head and neck, liver or kidney cancer. The specimen was CD4+ or CD8+ T cells sorted from blood, collected in a trial of the OX40 agonist ivuxolimab. The bases read TGTGCCAGCTCACCAATTTCGGGGTCTAACTATGGCTACACCTTC. Translation gives CASSPISGSNYGYTF.